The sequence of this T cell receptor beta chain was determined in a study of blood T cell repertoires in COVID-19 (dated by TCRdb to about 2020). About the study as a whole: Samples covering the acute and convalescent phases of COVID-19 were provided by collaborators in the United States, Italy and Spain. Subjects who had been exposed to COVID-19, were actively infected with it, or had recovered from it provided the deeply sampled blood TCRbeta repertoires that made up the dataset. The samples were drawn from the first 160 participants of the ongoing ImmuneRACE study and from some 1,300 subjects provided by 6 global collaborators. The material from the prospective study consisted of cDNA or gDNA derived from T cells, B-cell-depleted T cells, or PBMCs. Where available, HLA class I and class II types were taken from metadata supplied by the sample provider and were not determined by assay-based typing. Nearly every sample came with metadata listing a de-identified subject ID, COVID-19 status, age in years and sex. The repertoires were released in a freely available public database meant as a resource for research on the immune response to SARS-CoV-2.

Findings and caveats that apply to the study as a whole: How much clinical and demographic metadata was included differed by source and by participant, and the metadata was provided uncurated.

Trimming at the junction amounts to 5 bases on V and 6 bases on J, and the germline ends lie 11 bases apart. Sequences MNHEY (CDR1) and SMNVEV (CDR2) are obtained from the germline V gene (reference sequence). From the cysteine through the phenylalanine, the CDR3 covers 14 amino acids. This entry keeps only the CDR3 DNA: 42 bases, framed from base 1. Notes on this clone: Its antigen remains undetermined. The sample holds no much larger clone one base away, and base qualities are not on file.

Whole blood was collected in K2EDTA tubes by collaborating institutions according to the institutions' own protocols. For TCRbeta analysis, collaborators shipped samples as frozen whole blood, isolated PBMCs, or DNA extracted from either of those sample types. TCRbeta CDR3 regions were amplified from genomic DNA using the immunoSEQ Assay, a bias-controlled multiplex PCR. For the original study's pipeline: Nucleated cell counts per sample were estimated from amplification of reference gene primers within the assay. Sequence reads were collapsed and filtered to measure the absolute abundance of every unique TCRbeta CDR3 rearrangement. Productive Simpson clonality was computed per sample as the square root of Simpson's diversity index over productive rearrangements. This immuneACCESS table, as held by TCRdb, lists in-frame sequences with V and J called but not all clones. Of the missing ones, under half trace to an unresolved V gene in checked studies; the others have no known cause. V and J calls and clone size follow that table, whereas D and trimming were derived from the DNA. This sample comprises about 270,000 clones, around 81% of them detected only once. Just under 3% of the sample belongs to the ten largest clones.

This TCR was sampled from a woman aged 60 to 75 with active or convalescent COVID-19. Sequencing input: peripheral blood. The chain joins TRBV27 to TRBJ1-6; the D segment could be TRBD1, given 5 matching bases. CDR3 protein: CASSPQGLNSPLHF. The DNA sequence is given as TGTGCCAGCAGTCCCCAGGGACTTAATTCACCCCTCCACTTT.